This TCR beta chain was identified during a study of T cell repertoires in cytomegalovirus infection. Study-wide results and caveats: The cumulative frequency of public TCR beta families distinguished individuals who carried CMV together with the relevant HLA.

This CDR3 spans 13 amino acids. Per the germline V gene, CDR1 is MGHDK and CDR2 is SYGVNS. Trimming left V 3 bases short and J 2 bases short, with 4 bases between. Comment on this clonotype: The antigen is unknown.

TCRdb analysed the reads with MiXCR anew, one entry per CDR3 protein. The data hold around 200,000 distinct CDR3 sequences, with 30% to 45% observed a single time. The source is a human donor in good health (CMV status not recorded). Some clones in this sample may be carry-over from other donors' samples. This specimen was CD8+ T cells from cultured PBMCs, taken from culture after CMV antigen stimulation. The chain carries TRBV25-1 and TRBJ2-2, with no clear D. The CDR3 sequence: CASSDINTGELFF. CDR3 bases: TGTGCCAGCAGTGATATTAACACCGGGGAGCTGTTTTTT. The variable domain in full, completed from reference TRBV25-1 and TRBJ2-2, reads EADIYQTPRYLVIGTGKKITLECSQTMGHDKMYWYQQDPGMELHLIHYSYGVNSTEKGDLSSESTVSRIRTEHFPLTLESARPSHTSQYLCASSDINTGELFFGEGSRLTVL.